This T cell receptor (beta chain) stems from a study of T cells in Graves' hyperthyroidism and ophthalmopathy. The wider study: Sampling of peripheral blood happened at initial diagnosis, prior to any treatment.

Study results and limitations: Model predictions of ophthalmopathy came a median roughly 6.4 months before onset. In blood, most of the thyroid clonotypes expanded above 0.001 were also present.

Amplification yielded TCR beta CDR3 regions, with RNA transcripts as the source. The HTBI primer set served for first-round RT-PCR of the TCR CDR3. TCRdb ran MiXCR on the multiplex PCR reads and lists one entry per CDR3 protein. Here the sample spans roughly 500,000 distinct CDR3 sequences, roughly 15% being singletons. Concerning this clonotype: What it recognizes is unknown.

The length of the CDR3 is 19 residues. V dropped 2 bases and J dropped 3; count of bases not matched to a gene: 15. CDR1 is SEHNR and CDR2 is FQNEAQ in the germline V gene (reference sequence). Uncontrolled infections, other autoimmune diseases, pregnancy or lactation led to exclusion of patients. The material sequenced was blood. The sequence came from a woman in her thirties with Graves' ophthalmopathy. The chain has TRBV7-9 and TRBJ1-4; 7 bases line up with TRBD1. In DNA form, the CDR3 reads TGTGCCAGCAGCTTAACCGCTCTGGACAGGTACCGGGCTAATGAAAAACTGTTTTTT. This sequence encodes CASSLTALDRYRANEKLFF.